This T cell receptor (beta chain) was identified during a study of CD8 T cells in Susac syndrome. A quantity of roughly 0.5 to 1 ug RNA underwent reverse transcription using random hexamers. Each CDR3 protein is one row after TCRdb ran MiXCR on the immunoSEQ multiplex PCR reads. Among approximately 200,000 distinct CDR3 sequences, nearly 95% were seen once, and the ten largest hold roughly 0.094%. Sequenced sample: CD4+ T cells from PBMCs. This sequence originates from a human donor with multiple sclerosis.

CDR3 protein: CASSHLAGANTGELFF. The CDR3 coding sequence is TGTGCCAGCAGCCACTTAGCGGGGGCGAACACCGGGGAGCTGTTTTTT. The chain combines TRBV3-1 with TRBJ2-2, with 9 bases fitting TRBD2. Per the germline V gene, CDR1 is LGHDT and CDR2 is YNNKEL (reference sequence). The CDR3 sequence is 16 residues long. V lost 3 bases and J lost 0; bases outside the gene matches: 2.